Described below is a single TCR beta chain sequence and its context. The data derive from a study of blood T cell repertoires in COVID-19. Per the original methods: Researchers report that nucleated cell counts were estimated from reference gene primer amplification. Libraries were prepared by immunoSEQ multiplex PCR; TCRdb keeps only in-frame clonotypes and omits some of them. V, J and clone size are taken as reported in that table, and D and trimming were inferred from the DNA itself. The sample has about 400,000 clones, approximately 86% seen once. The sample consisted of peripheral blood. The sequence was obtained from a woman aged 60-75 years with COVID-19, enrolled during active disease.

CDR3 sequence: CSVVRTGAYEQYF. The CDR3 bases are TGCAGCGTTGTTAGGACAGGAGCCTACGAGCAGTACTTC. V usage is TRBV29-1 and J usage is TRBJ2-7; 7 nucleotides align to TRBD1. The germline V gene encodes CDR1 SQVTM and CDR2 ANQGSEA. The CDR3 spans 13 residues. V dropped 4 bases and J dropped 2; count of bases not matched to a gene: 5.